This TCR beta chain was captured in a study of T-cell reconstitution after alpha-beta-depleted transplantation in children. This clonotype was detected ten times or more. The TCRbeta library was prepared with unique molecular identifiers. MiXCR was run by TCRdb on the PCR reads, yielding one entry per CDR3 protein. Of just over 70,000 distinct CDR3 sequences in the sample, 6% to 8.5% were seen once. The sequencing here drew on PBMCs from the stem cell graft donor, taken from the stem cell graft. This TCR was recovered from a human donor who donated a stem cell graft to a child with acute lymphoblastic leukemia.

The CDR3 loop reads CASSDRQSNTGELFF. CDR3 bases: TGTGCCAGCAGCGACCGACAGAGTAACACCGGGGAGCTGTTTTTT. The chain employs TRBV9 and TRBJ2-2; D possibly corresponds to TRBD1 (5 bases). The V end was cut by 3 bases, the J end by 2 bases, with 11 bases between. Germline CDR1 SGDLS, CDR2 YYNGEE. This CDR3 region has 15 residues.